The rows below give T cell receptor beta chains drawn from one sample of a study of control samples from healthy donors and cancer patients. Using immunoSEQ multiplex PCR, the repertoire was profiled, and TCRdb retains in-frame clones only, with some absent. The data contain some 89,000 clones, over 75% of them singletons. The sequenced material came from blood. All receptors derive from a woman in her forties in good health. Both conserved end residues are part of each CDR3. The D gene is left open where the match is weak. Some rows have no size entry. The others give once, few or many, or a class for an expanded clone.

d_gene: .; j_gene: TRBJ2-7; abundance: .; v_gene: TRBV7-2; CDR3nt: TGTGCCAGCAGCTTAGGGGGCCGGAGGGACGAGCAGTACTTC; CDR3aa: CASSLGGRRDEQYF
d_gene: TRBD2; j_gene: TRBJ2-5; abundance: .; v_gene: TRBV5-1; CDR3nt: TGCGCCAGCAGCCAAGGACTAGCGGGGGCTGAGACCCAGTACTTC; CDR3aa: CASSQGLAGAETQYF
d_gene: .; j_gene: TRBJ1-3; abundance: .; v_gene: TRBV27; CDR3nt: TGTGCCAGCAGTCAAACCACAGGAACCTCTGGAAACACCATATATTTT; CDR3aa: CASSQTTGTSGNTIYF
d_gene: .; j_gene: TRBJ2-5; abundance: few; v_gene: TRBV5-1; CDR3nt: TGCGCCAGCAGCTTATCTGATGAAGAGACCCAGTACTTC; CDR3aa: CASSLSDEETQYF
d_gene: .; j_gene: TRBJ1-3; abundance: .; v_gene: TRBV18; CDR3nt: TGTGCCAGCTCACCGTGGGACTCTGGAAACACCATATATTTT; CDR3aa: CASSPWDSGNTIYF
d_gene: TRBD1; j_gene: TRBJ1-1; abundance: .; v_gene: TRBV11-3; CDR3nt: TGTGCCAGCAGCCTGGGGGCAGGCAGGGGGACTGAAGCTTTCTTT; CDR3aa: CASSLGAGRGTEAFF
d_gene: .; j_gene: TRBJ1-5; abundance: .; v_gene: TRBV6-2/TRBV6-3; CDR3nt: .; CDR3aa: CASSTSRGPNGQPQHF
d_gene: TRBD2; j_gene: TRBJ2-1; abundance: .; v_gene: TRBV2; CDR3nt: TGTGCCAGCAGTGTTCGGGGGGGTGAGCAGTTCTTC; CDR3aa: CASSVRGGEQFF
d_gene: .; j_gene: TRBJ1-2; abundance: .; v_gene: TRBV4-3; CDR3nt: TGCGCCAGCAGCCAAGTCTTCATAGATCCGGGTGGCTACACCTTC; CDR3aa: CASSQVFIDPGGYTF
d_gene: TRBD1; j_gene: TRBJ2-3; abundance: .; v_gene: TRBV7-2; CDR3nt: TGTGCCAGCAGAAGAGGGGGGACAGGGGGAGATACGCAGTATTTT; CDR3aa: CASRRGGTGGDTQYF
d_gene: .; j_gene: TRBJ1-3; abundance: .; v_gene: TRBV19; CDR3nt: TGTGCCAGTAGTTGGCGGTTGGAGGGCACCATATATTTT; CDR3aa: CASSWRLEGTIYF
d_gene: .; j_gene: TRBJ1-2; abundance: .; v_gene: TRBV19; CDR3nt: TGTGCCAGTAGTATAGAAGGGAGAAGGGACCTCTATGGCTACACCTTC; CDR3aa: CASSIEGRRDLYGYTF
d_gene: .; j_gene: TRBJ2-7; abundance: .; v_gene: TRBV21-1; CDR3nt: TGTGCCAGCAGCATCAGGGGGAACTACGAGCAGTACTTC; CDR3aa: CASSIRGNYEQYF
d_gene: TRBD1; j_gene: TRBJ1-1; abundance: .; v_gene: TRBV5-1; CDR3nt: TGCGCCAGCAGCCCAATGACAGGGAAAGCTTTCTTT; CDR3aa: CASSPMTGKAFF
d_gene: TRBD1; j_gene: TRBJ2-6; abundance: .; v_gene: TRBV6-2/TRBV6-3; CDR3nt: TGTGCCAGCAGTTACCCCCAGGGGGTCTCTGGGGCCAACGTCCTGACTTTC; CDR3aa: CASSYPQGVSGANVLTF
d_gene: .; j_gene: TRBJ1-1; abundance: .; v_gene: TRBV6-5; CDR3nt: TGTGCCAGCCGTACCCGATACATGAACACTGAAGCTTTCTTT; CDR3aa: CASRTRYMNTEAFF
d_gene: .; j_gene: TRBJ1-1; abundance: .; v_gene: TRBV9; CDR3nt: TGTGCCAGCAGCCCCCAGGGGAGCACTGAAGCTTTCTTT; CDR3aa: CASSPQGSTEAFF
d_gene: TRBD1; j_gene: TRBJ2-7; abundance: .; v_gene: TRBV7-2; CDR3nt: TGTGCCAGCAGCCAACCCGGGACAGTTCACGAGCAGTACTTC; CDR3aa: CASSQPGTVHEQYF
d_gene: .; j_gene: TRBJ1-1; abundance: .; v_gene: TRBV7-2; CDR3nt: TGTGCCAGCAGCTTATTCGGAAGAACTGAAGCTTTCTTT; CDR3aa: CASSLFGRTEAFF
d_gene: .; j_gene: TRBJ2-5; abundance: .; v_gene: TRBV9; CDR3nt: TGTGCCAGCAGCGTAGTGGGCGGCCAAGAGACCCAGTACTTC; CDR3aa: CASSVVGGQETQYF
d_gene: .; j_gene: TRBJ1-5; abundance: .; v_gene: TRBV6-5; CDR3nt: TGTGCCAGCAGGAAGGAGGGCAATCAGCCCCAGCATTTT; CDR3aa: CASRKEGNQPQHF
d_gene: .; j_gene: TRBJ1-6; abundance: few; v_gene: TRBV7-2; CDR3nt: TGTGCCAGCAGCCCTCCCGGTCTTTATAATTCACCCCTCCACTTT; CDR3aa: CASSPPGLYNSPLHF
d_gene: TRBD1; j_gene: TRBJ2-7; abundance: .; v_gene: TRBV7-8; CDR3nt: TGTGCCAGCAGCTTCTTAGGGACAGGGGTAGCCGAGCAGTACTTC; CDR3aa: CASSFLGTGVAEQYF
d_gene: .; j_gene: TRBJ1-2; abundance: .; v_gene: TRBV24-1; CDR3nt: TGTGCCACCAGTGAGTCCGGAGGGGGTACTTGGTATGGCTACACCTTC; CDR3aa: CATSESGGGTWYGYTF
d_gene: .; j_gene: TRBJ2-1; abundance: .; v_gene: TRBV4-3; CDR3nt: TGCGCCAGCAGCAAGTCAGGGCCGAGAAACAATGAGCAGTTCTTC; CDR3aa: CASSKSGPRNNEQFF
d_gene: TRBD1; j_gene: TRBJ1-5; abundance: .; v_gene: TRBV12-3/TRBV12-4; CDR3nt: TGTGCCAGTACGGGACAGGACAATCAGCCCCAGCATTTT; CDR3aa: CASTGQDNQPQHF
d_gene: .; j_gene: TRBJ1-2; abundance: .; v_gene: TRBV2; CDR3nt: TGTGCCAGCATAGGGGCGAATAACTATTGGTTC; CDR3aa: CASIGANNYWF
d_gene: TRBD2; j_gene: TRBJ2-1; abundance: .; v_gene: TRBV6-6; CDR3nt: TGTGCCAGCAGCCTCCTAGCGGGGGGTTACAATGAGCAGTTCTTC; CDR3aa: CASSLLAGGYNEQFF
d_gene: TRBD2; j_gene: TRBJ2-7; abundance: .; v_gene: TRBV11-3; CDR3nt: TGTGCCAGCAGCTCCGAACCGGGACTAGCTTACGAGCAGTACTTC; CDR3aa: CASSSEPGLAYEQYF